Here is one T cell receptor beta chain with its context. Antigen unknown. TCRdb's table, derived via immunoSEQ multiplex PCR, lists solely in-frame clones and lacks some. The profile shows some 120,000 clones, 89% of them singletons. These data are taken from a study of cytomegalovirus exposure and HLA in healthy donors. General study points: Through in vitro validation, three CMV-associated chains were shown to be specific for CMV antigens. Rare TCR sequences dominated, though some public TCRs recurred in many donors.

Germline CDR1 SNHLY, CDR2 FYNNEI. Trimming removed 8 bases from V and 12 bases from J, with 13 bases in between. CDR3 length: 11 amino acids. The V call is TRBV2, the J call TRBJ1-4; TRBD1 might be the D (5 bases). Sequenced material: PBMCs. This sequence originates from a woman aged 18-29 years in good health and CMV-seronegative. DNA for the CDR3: TGTGCCAGCCAAGGGGAATCGGAACTGTTTTTT. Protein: CASQGESELFF.